Sequencing of this TCR beta chain was carried out in a study of blood T cell repertoires in COVID-19. The trim removed 4 bases at V and 6 bases at J, leaving 7 bases unmatched. Looked up from germline, CDR1 is LNHDA and CDR2 is SQIVND (reference sequence). The CDR3 covers 15 residues. Authors' data handling: It was from reference gene primer amplification that nucleated cell counts were estimated. Libraries were prepared by immunoSEQ multiplex PCR; TCRdb keeps only in-frame clonotypes and omits some of them. That table furnishes V, J and clone size, whereas the DNA furnished D and trimming. The sample records under 200,000 clones, 70% to 90% being singletons. The sample holds a few counts of this clone.

The chain is built from TRBV19 and TRBJ1-1; 11 bases are shared with TRBD1. Sequencing used peripheral blood. The receptor's source is a woman at least 80 years old in a cohort sampled during active or convalescent COVID-19. The CDR3 region has the DNA TGTGCCAGTAGTAGAGGACAGGGGGCCTCACCTGAAGCTTTCTTT. Amino acids: CASSRGQGASPEAFF.